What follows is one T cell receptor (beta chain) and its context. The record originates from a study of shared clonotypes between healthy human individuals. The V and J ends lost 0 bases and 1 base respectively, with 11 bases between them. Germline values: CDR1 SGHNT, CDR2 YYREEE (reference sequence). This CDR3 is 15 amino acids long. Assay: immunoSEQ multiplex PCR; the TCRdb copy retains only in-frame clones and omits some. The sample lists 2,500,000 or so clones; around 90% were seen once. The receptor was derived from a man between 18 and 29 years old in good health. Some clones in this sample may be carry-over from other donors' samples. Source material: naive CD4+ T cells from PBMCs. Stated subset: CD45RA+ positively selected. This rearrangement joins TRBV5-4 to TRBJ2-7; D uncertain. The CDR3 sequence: CASSLGSGLSYEQYF. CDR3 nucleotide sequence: TGTGCCAGCAGCTTGGGATCAGGTCTTTCCTACGAGCAGTACTTC.